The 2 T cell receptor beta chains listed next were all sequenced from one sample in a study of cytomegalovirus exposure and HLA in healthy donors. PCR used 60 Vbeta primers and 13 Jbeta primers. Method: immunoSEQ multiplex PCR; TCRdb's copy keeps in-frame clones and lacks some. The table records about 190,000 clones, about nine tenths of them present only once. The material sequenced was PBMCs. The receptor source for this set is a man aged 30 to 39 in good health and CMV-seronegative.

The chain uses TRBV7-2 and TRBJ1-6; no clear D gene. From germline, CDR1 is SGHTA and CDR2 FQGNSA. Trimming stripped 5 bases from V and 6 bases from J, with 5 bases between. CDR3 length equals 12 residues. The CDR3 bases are TGTGCCAGCAGCCTCAGTAATTCACCCCTCCACTTT. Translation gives CASSLSNSPLHF.

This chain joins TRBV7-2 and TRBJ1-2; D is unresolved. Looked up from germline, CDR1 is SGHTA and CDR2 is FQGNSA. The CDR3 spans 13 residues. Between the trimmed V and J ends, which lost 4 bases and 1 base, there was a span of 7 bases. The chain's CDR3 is CASSSQINYGYTF. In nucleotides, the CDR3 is TGTGCCAGCAGCTCACAAATTAACTATGGCTACACCTTC. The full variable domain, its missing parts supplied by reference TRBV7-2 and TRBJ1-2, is GAGVSQSPSNKVTEKGKDVELRCDPISGHTALYWYRQSLGQGLEFLIYFQGNSAPDKSGLPSDRFSAERTGGSVSTLTIQRTQQEDSAVYLCASSSQINYGYTFGSGTRLTVV.